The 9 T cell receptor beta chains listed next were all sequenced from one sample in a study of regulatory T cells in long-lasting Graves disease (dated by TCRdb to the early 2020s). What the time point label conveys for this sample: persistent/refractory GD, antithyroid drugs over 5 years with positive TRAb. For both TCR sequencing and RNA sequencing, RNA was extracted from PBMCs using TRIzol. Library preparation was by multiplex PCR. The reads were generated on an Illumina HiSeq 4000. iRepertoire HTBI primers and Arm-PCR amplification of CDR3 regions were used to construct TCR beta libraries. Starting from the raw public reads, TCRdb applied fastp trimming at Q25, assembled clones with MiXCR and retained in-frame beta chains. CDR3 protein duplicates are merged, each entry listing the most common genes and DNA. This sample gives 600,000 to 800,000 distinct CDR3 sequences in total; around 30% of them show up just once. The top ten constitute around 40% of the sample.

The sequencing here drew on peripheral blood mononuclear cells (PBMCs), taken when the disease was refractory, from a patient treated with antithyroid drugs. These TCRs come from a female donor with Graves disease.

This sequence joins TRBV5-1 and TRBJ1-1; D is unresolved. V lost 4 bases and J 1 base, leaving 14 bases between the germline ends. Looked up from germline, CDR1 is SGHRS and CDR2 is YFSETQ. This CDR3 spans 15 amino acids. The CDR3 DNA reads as TGCGCCAGCAGCCGGTTGGATTCCAAGAACACTGAAGCTTTCTTT. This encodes CASSRLDSKNTEAFF.

The CDR3 sequence is CASSYGGGGNTIYF. The CDR3 nucleotides read TGTGCCAGCAGTTACGGGGGGGGAGGAAACACCATATATTTT. The V and J genes are TRBV6-5 and TRBJ1-3; a weak D match, TRBD1 (5 bases). This CDR3 has 14 residues. V lost 2 bases, J lost 4 bases, and 9 bases lay in between. The germline gives CDR1 MNHEY, CDR2 SVGAGI.

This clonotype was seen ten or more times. The CDR3 loop reads CASSLAGGAKNIQYF. Written as DNA, the CDR3 is TGTGCCAGCAGTTTAGCAGGGGGGGCCAAAAACATTCAGTACTTC. The rearrangement uses TRBV12-3 or TRBV12-4 and TRBJ2-4; possibly TRBD1 or TRBD2 for D (6 bases each). The CDR3 consists of 15 residues. Trimming removed 0 bases from V and 1 base from J, with 7 bases in between.

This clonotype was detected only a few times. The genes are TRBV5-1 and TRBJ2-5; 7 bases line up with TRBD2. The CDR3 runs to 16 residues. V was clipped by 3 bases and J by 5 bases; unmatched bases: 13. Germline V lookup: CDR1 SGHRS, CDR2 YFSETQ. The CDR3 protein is CASSSYPDEAGETQYF. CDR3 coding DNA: TGCGCCAGCAGCTCCTACCCGGACGAAGCGGGGGAGACCCAGTACTTC.

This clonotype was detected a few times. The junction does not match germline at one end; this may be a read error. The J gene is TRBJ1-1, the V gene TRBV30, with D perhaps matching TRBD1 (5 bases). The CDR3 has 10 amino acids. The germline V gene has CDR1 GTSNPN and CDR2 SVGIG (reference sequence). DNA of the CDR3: TGTGCCTGGGCGGACACCGAAGCTTTCTTT. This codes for CAWADTEAFF.

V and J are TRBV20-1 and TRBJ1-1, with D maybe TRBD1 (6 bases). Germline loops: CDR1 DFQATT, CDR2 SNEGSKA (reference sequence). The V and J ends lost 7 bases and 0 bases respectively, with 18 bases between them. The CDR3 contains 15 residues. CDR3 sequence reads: CSVPSRGPLNTEAFF. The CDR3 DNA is TGCAGTGTCCCATCCCGGGGGCCCCTGAACACTGAAGCTTTCTTT.

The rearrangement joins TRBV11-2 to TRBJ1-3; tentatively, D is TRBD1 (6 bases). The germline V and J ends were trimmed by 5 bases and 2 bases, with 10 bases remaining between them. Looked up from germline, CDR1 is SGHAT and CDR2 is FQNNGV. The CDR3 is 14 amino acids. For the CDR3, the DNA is TGTGCCAGCAGCCAACGGACAGCTGGAAACACCATATATTTT. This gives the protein CASSQRTAGNTIYF.

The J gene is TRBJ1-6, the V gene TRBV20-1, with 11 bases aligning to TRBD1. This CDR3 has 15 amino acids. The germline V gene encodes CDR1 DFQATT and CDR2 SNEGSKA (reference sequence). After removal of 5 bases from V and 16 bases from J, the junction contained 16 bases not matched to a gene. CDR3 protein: CSADGSGTGGKLLHF. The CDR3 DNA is TGCAGTGCTGATGGATCCGGGACAGGGGGAAAGCTGCTCCACTTT.

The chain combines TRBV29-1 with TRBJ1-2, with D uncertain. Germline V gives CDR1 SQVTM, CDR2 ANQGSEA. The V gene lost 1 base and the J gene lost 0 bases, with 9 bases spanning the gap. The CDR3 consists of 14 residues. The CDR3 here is CSVEGAGPNYGYTF. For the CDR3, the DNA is TGCAGCGTTGAAGGTGCAGGCCCTAACTATGGCTACACCTTC.